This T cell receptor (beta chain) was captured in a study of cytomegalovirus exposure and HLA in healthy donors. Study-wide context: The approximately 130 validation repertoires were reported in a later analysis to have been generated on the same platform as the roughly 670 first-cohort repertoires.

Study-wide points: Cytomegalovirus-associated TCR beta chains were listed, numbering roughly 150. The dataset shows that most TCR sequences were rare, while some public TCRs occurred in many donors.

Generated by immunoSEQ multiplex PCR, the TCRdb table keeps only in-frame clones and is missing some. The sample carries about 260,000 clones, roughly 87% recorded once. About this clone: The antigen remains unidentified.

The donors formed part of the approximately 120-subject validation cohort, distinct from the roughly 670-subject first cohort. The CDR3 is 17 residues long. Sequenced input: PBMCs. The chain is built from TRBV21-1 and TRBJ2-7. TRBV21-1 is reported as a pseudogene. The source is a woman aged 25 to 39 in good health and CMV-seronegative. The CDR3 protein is CASSKGSRPLSSYEQYF. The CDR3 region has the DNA TGTGCCAGCAGCAAAGGATCCCGGCCGCTGAGCTCCTACGAGCAGTACTTC.